This T cell receptor beta chain was profiled in a study of T cell responses to AZD1222 COVID-19 vaccine (dated by TCRdb to about 2021). The study in broad terms: AZD1222 recipients with second doses at about 4 weeks or about 12 weeks were pooled, because spike-specific TCR depth and breadth did not differ between schedules. A total of 233 trial participants underwent TCR sequencing, of whom about 210 received two doses of AZD1222 and about 25 received two doses of the MenACWY control vaccine. Enrollment into the trials was organized by age into subgroups of 18-55, 56-69 and 70-plus years, and those subgroups contained about 160, 30 and 59 TCR-sequenced participants, respectively.

From its cysteine to its phenylalanine, the CDR3 spans 17 amino acids. Only CDR3 DNA is held: 51 bases, read in frame from base 1. In the paper's terms, the time point label means: baseline before first vaccination. Samples from vaccinated people were obtained from the UK trials COV001 and COV002, which included a single-blind randomized controlled phase 2/3 trial of AZD1222 (ChAdOx1 nCoV-19) in healthy adults. For TCRbeta chain sequencing, PBMC samples were collected from trial participants at day 0 and at day 28 after the second dose. The CDR3 regions of human TCRbeta chains were subjected to immunosequencing. The published analysis was carried out like this. Repertoire TCRs were matched against a reference library of SARS-CoV-2-specific TCRs generated with the MIRA antigen-specificity platform. Breadth meant the fraction of unique TCRs that were SARS-CoV-2-associated, whereas depth meant the fraction of total T cells that were SARS-CoV-2-associated. Using the MIRA data, every spike-specific TCR was mapped to the spike region that the TCR reacted to and assigned to either a CD4 or a CD8 class. Log10-transformed breadth and depth values were compared by one-way ANOVA with Sidak's multiple comparisons tests. Imported from immuneACCESS, the table was reduced by TCRdb to in-frame sequences with V and J called. These copies leave out some clones; in studies compared against another copy, an unresolved V gene accounts for under half, and the cause of the remainder is not known. V, J and clone size are those of that table, while D and trimming were read from the DNA. The sample contains about 85,000 clones, over 75% of them found a single time. Of the sample, roughly 15% is held by the ten largest clones.

In the case of this clone: No antigen is known for it. No much larger clone is present one base from it, and per-base qualities are unavailable.

General conclusions and limits of the study: The vaccine-associated CD4 TCRs covered the entire spike protein, and the dominant responses fell in regions 160-218 and 743-854. No day 14 peak-response samples were available, so repertoires were characterized only after the peak T cell response. Most participants were white British and females outnumbered males, and the authors suggested that clonal diversity may have been underestimated. After two AZD1222 doses, spike-specific TCR breadth and depth were significantly higher than at day 0 and than in MenACWY recipients. Conclusions about previously exposed vaccinees are limited, since just 5 or 6 AZD1222 recipients were seropositive for SARS-CoV-2 at baseline. The 56-69-year group was small, and its depth increase did not reach significance, likely because of low power. Epitopes outside the regions mutated in the B.1.351 and B.1.1.7 variants were reportedly recognized by nearly half of the unique spike-specific TCRs.

The sample consisted of peripheral blood, taken on day 0 of AZD1222 vaccination. The V and J genes are TRBV1 and TRBJ2-1; the DNA was not used to check the table's D call, TRBD2. TRBV1 is a pseudogene. This sequence originates from an adult in good health. The bases are TGCACCAGCAGCCAAGTCAGACTAGCGGGAGCCTACAATGAGCAGTTCTTC. Translated, this gives CTSSQVRLAGAYNEQFF.